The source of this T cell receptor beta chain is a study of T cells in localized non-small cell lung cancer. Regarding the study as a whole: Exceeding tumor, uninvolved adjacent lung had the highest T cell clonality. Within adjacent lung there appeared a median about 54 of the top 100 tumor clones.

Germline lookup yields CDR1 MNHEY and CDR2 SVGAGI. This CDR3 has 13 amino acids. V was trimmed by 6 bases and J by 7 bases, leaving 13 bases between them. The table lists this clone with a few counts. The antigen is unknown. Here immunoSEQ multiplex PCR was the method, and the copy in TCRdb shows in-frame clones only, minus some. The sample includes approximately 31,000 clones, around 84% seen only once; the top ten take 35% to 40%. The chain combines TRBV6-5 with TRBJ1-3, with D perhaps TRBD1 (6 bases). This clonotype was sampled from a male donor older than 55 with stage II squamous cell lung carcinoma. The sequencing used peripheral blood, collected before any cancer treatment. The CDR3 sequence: CASSARGGNTIYF. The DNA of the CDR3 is TGTGCCAGCAGCGCCCGAGGGGGGAACACCATATATTTT.